This T cell receptor beta chain is drawn from a study of T cell changes during pregnancy in multiple sclerosis. This clone is a singleton in its sample. Sequencing used immunoSEQ multiplex PCR; TCRdb keeps in-frame clones, though not all of them. This table has roughly 60,000 clones, more than 90% appearing once. V lost 5 bases, J lost 5 bases, and 6 bases stayed unmatched. The germline V gene has CDR1 MDHEN and CDR2 SYDVKM. This CDR3 spans 15 amino acids. The rearrangement links TRBV28 to TRBJ1-4, with 9 bases fitting TRBD1. Sequencing was performed on peripheral blood, taken in the second trimester of pregnancy. This sequence was found in a female donor with multiple sclerosis, enrolled in a pregnancy study. The CDR3 spells CASSDGTGRNEKLFF. CDR3 nucleotide sequence: TGTGCCAGCAGTGACGGGACAGGGAGGAATGAAAAACTGTTTTTT. The variable domain in full, completed from reference TRBV28 and TRBJ1-4, reads DVKVTQSSRYLVKRTGEKVFLECVQDMDHENMFWYRQDPGLGLRLIYFSYDVKMKEKGDIPEGYSVSREKKERFSLILESASTNQTSMYLCASSDGTGRNEKLFFGSGTQLSVL.